Presented here are 8 T cell receptor beta chains from one specimen sequenced in a study of T-cell memory formation after mild COVID-19. TCRdb recomputed calls from the 5' RACE reads with MiXCR, one row per CDR3 protein. The top ten hold about 4% of the sample, which has 200,000 to 250,000 distinct CDR3 sequences, 16% seen once. The sequenced sample was PBMCs or a T cell subset sorted from them (not recorded which). The receptors stem from a man between 18 and 35 years old who had mild COVID-19 (a few samples of this study predate the infection). Cell type and time point are not known.

The chain links TRBV14 to TRBJ2-5; 10 bases match TRBD1. After removal of 0 bases from V and 4 bases from J, the junction contained 2 bases not matched to a gene. The CDR3 is 15 amino acids. From germline, CDR1 is SGHDN and CDR2 FVKESK. In DNA form, the CDR3 reads TGTGCCAGCAGCCAAGATCGGACAGGGGGAGAGACCCAGTACTTC. Amino acid sequence: CASSQDRTGGETQYF.

This chain links TRBV7-6 with TRBJ1-5; D is perhaps TRBD1 (6 bases). The CDR3 runs 13 residues. CDR1 and CDR2 from the germline V gene are SGHVS and FNYEAQ. V was cut by 5 bases and J by 7 bases, with 12 bases left in between. The CDR3 is CASSLGGRQPQHF. The DNA of the CDR3 is TGTGCCAGCAGCCTAGGGGGAAGGCAGCCCCAGCATTTT.

This clonotype was seen a few times. Given a much more abundant clone one base away, this may be a read error. The chain has TRBV5-6 and TRBJ2-2; possibly TRBD1 for D (5 bases). The CDR3 contains 15 residues. CDR1 and CDR2 from the germline V gene are SGHDT and YYEEEE. V was trimmed by 0 bases and J by 0 bases, leaving 6 bases between them. CDR3 in DNA: TGTGCCAGCAGCTTGGTGGGGCCGAACACCGGGGAGCTGTTTTTT. It codes for CASSLVGPNTGELFF. Looking up the rest from reference TRBV5-6 and TRBJ2-2 gives the full variable domain: DAGVTQSPTHLIKTRGQQVTLRCSPKSGHDTVSWYQQALGQGPQFIFQYYEEEERQRGNFPDRFSGHQFPNYSSELNVNALLLGDSALYLCASSLVGPNTGELFFGEGSRLTVL.

The table lists this clonotype with a count of one. The rearrangement joins TRBV27 to TRBJ2-5; TRBD2 aligns across 7 bases. This CDR3 spans 16 amino acids. Germline V lookup: CDR1 MNHEY, CDR2 SMNVEV (reference sequence). The junction had 13 bases not matched to a gene; V was cut back by 5 bases and J by 4 bases. CDR3 sequence (DNA): TGTGCCAGCAGTCCCGGACTAGGGCTGGTAACAGAGACCCAGTACTTC. It translates to CASSPGLGLVTETQYF.

This clonotype was counted only a few times. The CDR3 loop is CASSQDQNSNQPQHF. The CDR3 bases are TGCGCCAGCAGCCAAGATCAGAATAGCAATCAGCCCCAGCATTTT. The chain joins TRBV4-1 to TRBJ1-5, with no clear D. Germline CDR1 is MGHRA and CDR2 is YSYEKL. Trimming took off 0 bases at V and 0 bases at J, with 6 bases between the two ends. CDR3 length: 15 amino acids.

This clonotype was observed at least ten times. Relative to the germline gene, one junction end is altered; a read error may explain this. The chain carries TRBV4-3 and TRBJ2-3; tentatively, D is TRBD1 or TRBD2 (6 bases each). This CDR3 contains 15 residues. Germline values: CDR1 LGHNA, CDR2 YSLEER. In DNA form, the CDR3 reads TGTGCCAGCAGCCAAGATTGGGGGGCGACAGATACGCAGTATTTT. It codes for CASSQDWGATDTQYF.

The DNA for the CDR3 is TGTGCCAGCAGCTTCGACAGGGATGAGCAGTTCTTC. Its translation is CASSFDRDEQFF. The V and J genes are TRBV5-5 and TRBJ2-1; 7 bases are shared with TRBD1. The CDR3 spans 12 residues. The V gene's germline CDR1 is SGHKS and CDR2 YYEKEE (reference sequence). V lost 2 bases, J lost 8 bases, and 1 base stayed unmatched.

The genes are TRBV5-1 and TRBJ2-2, with unresolved D. The CDR3 consists of 13 residues. The V gene's germline CDR1 is SGHRS and CDR2 YFSETQ. V lost 6 bases, J lost 2 bases, and 8 bases lay in between. CDR3 sequence (DNA): TGCGCCAGCAACCCAGACAACACCGGGGAGCTGTTTTTT. Amino acids: CASNPDNTGELFF.